These 26 T cell receptor beta chains were all obtained from the same sample, sequenced in a study of graft-versus-host responses after intestinal transplantation. For these receptors, no antigen is known. TCRdb keeps only in-frame clones here, not all; method: immunoSEQ multiplex PCR. The sample contains about 89,000 clones, roughly 91% of which appear only once. Sequencing was performed on unstimulated CD8+ T cells sorted from spleen or lymph node cells, taken before intestinal transplant. Receptors originate from a human donor who received an intestinal transplant.

The rearrangement links TRBV11-2 to TRBJ2-1, with 9 bases matching TRBD1. The CDR3 has 15 amino acids. Germline CDR1 is SGHAT and CDR2 is FQNNGV. V lost 5 bases to trimming and J lost 5 bases; unmatched junction nucleotides: 7. CDR3 DNA: TGTGCCAGCAGCGATTCCGGGACAGGGAACAATGAGCAGTTCTTC. This translates into CASSDSGTGNNEQFF.

The chain uses TRBV7-8 and TRBJ1-6; TRBD1 matches at 7 bases. This CDR3 is built from 16 residues. CDR1 is SGHVS and CDR2 is FQNEAQ in the germline V gene. The V and J ends lost 6 bases and 7 bases, in that order; junction bases with no gene match: 12. The CDR3 DNA reads TGTGCCAGCAGTCTCCTAACTACGGGACAGAATTCACCCCTCCACTTT. It translates to CASSLLTTGQNSPLHF.

The rearrangement joins TRBV27 to TRBJ1-6; 9 nucleotides match TRBD1. This CDR3 comprises 13 residues. The trim removed 6 bases at V and 7 bases at J, leaving 1 base unmatched. Germline values: CDR1 MNHEY, CDR2 SMNVEV (reference sequence). The CDR3 DNA reads as TGTGCCAGCAGCGACAGGGGGAATTCACCCCTCCACTTT. Translating it yields CASSDRGNSPLHF.

The V gene is TRBV6-5, the J gene TRBJ1-1, with TRBD1 as a possible D gene (5 bases). V was clipped by 6 bases and J by 2 bases, with 10 bases between them. CDR1 MNHEY and CDR2 SVGAGI come from the germline V gene. CDR3 size: 13 residues. CDR3 sequence: CASRGGTNTEAFF. The CDR3 DNA reads as TGTGCCAGCAGGGGTGGGACTAACACTGAAGCTTTCTTT.

The chain has TRBV30 and TRBJ2-3, with 7 positions matching TRBD2. This CDR3 comprises 14 residues. With 5 bases clipped from V and 0 bases from J, the junction kept 5 bases outside the gene matches. Germline assignment: CDR1 GTSNPN and CDR2 SVGIG (reference sequence). The CDR3 DNA sequence: TGTGCCTGGTTTAGCGGGCTCAGCACAGATACGCAGTATTTT. Translated: CAWFSGLSTDTQYF.

The chain uses TRBV6-1 and TRBJ2-1; D is unresolved. Germline values: CDR1 MNHNS, CDR2 SASEGT. Trimming removed 4 bases from V and 6 bases from J, with 10 bases in between. The CDR3 totals 13 residues. This chain's CDR3 is CASSASLSNEQFF. Written as DNA, the CDR3 is TGTGCCAGCAGTGCATCCCTTAGCAATGAGCAGTTCTTC.

This sequence joins TRBV7-2 and TRBJ2-1, with D uncertain. Trimming left V 2 bases short and J 7 bases short, with 12 bases between. Looked up from germline, CDR1 is SGHTA and CDR2 is FQGNSA. CDR3 size: 14 residues. The CDR3 protein is CASSLTGAKNEQFF. For the CDR3, the DNA is TGTGCCAGCAGCTTAACGGGTGCGAAGAATGAGCAGTTCTTC.

The chain is built from TRBV7-6 and TRBJ1-2; D is unresolved. Germline lookup yields CDR1 SGHVS and CDR2 FNYEAQ. This CDR3 contains 17 residues. V was cut by 2 bases and J by 3 bases, with 19 bases left in between. The CDR3 here is CASSLNSFTAGDYGYTF. The CDR3 DNA is TGTGCCAGCAGCTTAAATTCATTTACGGCCGGGGACTATGGCTACACCTTC.

The count of this clone is one. The rearrangement uses TRBV19 and TRBJ2-1, with 7 bases aligning to TRBD1. Germline V gene lookup returns CDR1 LNHDA and CDR2 SQIVND (reference sequence). The CDR3 length is 18 residues. Germline trimming cut 5 bases from V and 3 bases from J; bases unmatched to any gene: 16. CDR3 nucleotide sequence: TGTGCCAGTAGTCCCCCCCCCTCTACAGGGGACCTCTACAATGAGCAGTTCTTC. Its protein product is CASSPPPSTGDLYNEQFF.

The rearrangement uses TRBV12-5 and TRBJ2-7, with 7 bases matching TRBD2. The germline V gene has CDR1 LGHNT and CDR2 FRNRAP. CDR3 length equals 14 residues. The J segment lost 4 bases and the V segment lost 5 bases, leaving 8 bases of the junction unmatched. CDR3 nucleotides: TGTGCTAGTGGTGACGACACGGGGGGTTACGAGCAGTACTTC. It yields the protein CASGDDTGGYEQYF.

This chain links TRBV29-1 with TRBJ2-7; 7 positions match TRBD1. With 6 bases clipped from V and 4 bases from J, the junction kept 9 bases outside the gene matches. Per germline, CDR1 SQVTM and CDR2 ANQGSEA. There are 13 residues in the CDR3. This CDR3 is CSVSQTGEYEQYF. DNA of the CDR3: TGCAGCGTAAGCCAAACAGGGGAATACGAGCAGTACTTC.

The rearrangement links TRBV9 to TRBJ1-2; 7 nucleotides align to TRBD1. With V trimmed by 3 bases and J by 4 bases, 6 bases remained unmatched. CDR3 length: 14 amino acids. The germline V gene encodes CDR1 SGDLS and CDR2 YYNGEE. CDR3 DNA sequence: TGTGCCAGCAGCGGACAGGGTATCGCCTATGGCTACACCTTC. Its translation is CASSGQGIAYGYTF.

This clone was detected once. The genes are TRBV19 and TRBJ1-2, with 7 bases that match TRBD1. This CDR3 region has 13 residues. V shed 9 bases, J shed 7 bases, and the junction held 11 bases outside the gene matches. Per germline, CDR1 LNHDA and CDR2 SQIVND (reference sequence). As DNA, the CDR3 is TGTGCCAGCGGACAGGTTTTGTCTGCTGGCTACACCTTC. It is translated as CASGQVLSAGYTF.

The gene calls are TRBV27 and TRBJ2-1; 16 bases line up with TRBD2. The CDR3 runs 18 residues. With V trimmed by 6 bases and J by 7 bases, 12 bases remained unmatched. CDR1 and CDR2 (germline): MNHEY, SMNVEV (reference sequence). The CDR3, as DNA: TGTGCCAGCAGGCCGGGCACATCGGGACTAGCGGGGGGGAATGAGCAGTTCTTC. This codes for CASRPGTSGLAGGNEQFF.

The chain uses TRBV7-8 and TRBJ1-1; no clear D gene. The germline gives CDR1 SGHVS, CDR2 FQNEAQ. V lost 0 bases, J lost 6 bases, and 11 bases lay in between. The length of the CDR3 is 14 residues. CDR3 in amino acids: CASSLAPFGSEAFF. As DNA, the CDR3 is TGTGCCAGCAGCTTAGCCCCTTTCGGTTCTGAAGCTTTCTTT.

The V and J genes are TRBV7-9 and TRBJ1-4; 8 bases agree with TRBD1. After removal of 3 bases from V and 4 bases from J, the junction contained 4 bases not matched to a gene. CDR1 is SEHNR and CDR2 is FQNEAQ in the germline V gene (reference sequence). The CDR3 runs to 15 residues. The CDR3 sequence is CASSFTGQGNEKLFF. DNA of the CDR3: TGTGCCAGCAGCTTCACAGGACAGGGTAATGAAAAACTGTTTTTT.

The CDR3, as DNA: TGTGCCAGCAGCGGGATACAAGCTTTCTTT. This translates into CASSGIQAFF. The chain has TRBV2 and TRBJ1-1; D unclear. CDR3 length equals 10 residues. V lost 6 bases and J 9 bases, leaving 8 bases between the germline ends. Germline V lookup: CDR1 SNHLY, CDR2 FYNNEI.

V is TRBV27 and J is TRBJ2-7; no definite D call. Trimming removed 3 bases at V and 3 bases at J, with 9 bases between. Germline CDR1 is MNHEY and CDR2 is SMNVEV (reference sequence). There are 13 residues in the CDR3. The CDR3 DNA follows: TGTGCCAGCAGTTTTGGGCAGCACTACGAGCAGTACTTC. Residues: CASSFGQHYEQYF.

V usage is TRBV5-6 and J usage is TRBJ2-1; 10 positions agree with TRBD2. This CDR3 has 17 amino acids. V trimming: 3 bases; J trimming: 8 bases; junction bases outside the gene matches: 14. In germline, CDR1 is SGHDT, CDR2 YYEEEE. The CDR3 coding sequence is TGTGCCAGCAGCTCGGACTTACAGCGGGGGGGCGTCGATGAGCAGTTCTTC. Translation gives CASSSDLQRGGVDEQFF.

The chain uses TRBV15 and TRBJ2-7, with 8 bases matching TRBD1. The CDR3 length is 15 residues. Germline assignment: CDR1 LNHNV and CDR2 YYDKDF (reference sequence). Losses at the gene ends were 1 base for V and 5 bases for J; bases not matched to a gene: 7. The CDR3 protein is CATSRGKQGVHEQYF. Here the CDR3 DNA reads TGTGCCACCAGCAGAGGAAAACAGGGGGTCCACGAGCAGTACTTC.

This clone was detected only once. V and J are TRBV10-2 and TRBJ2-7, with 8 positions matching TRBD1. The ends lost 2 bases at V and 3 bases at J; junction bases unmatched: 6. This CDR3 spans 15 amino acids. Germline CDR1 reads WSHSY; CDR2 reads SAAADI. The CDR3 loop reads CASSEGQGKVYEQYF. CDR3 in DNA: TGCGCCAGCAGTGAGGGACAGGGAAAGGTCTACGAGCAGTACTTC.

The gene calls are TRBV2 and TRBJ2-3, with 8 nucleotides matching TRBD2. This CDR3 spans 16 amino acids. V was pared by 4 bases and J by 0 bases, with 6 bases of the junction left unmatched. CDR1 and CDR2 (germline): SNHLY, FYNNEI. The CDR3 spells CASSGTSGPSTDTQYF. The CDR3 DNA sequence: TGTGCCAGCAGTGGAACTAGCGGACCTAGCACAGATACGCAGTATTTT.

The chain carries TRBV2 and TRBJ2-3; 8 bases map to TRBD2. V was pared by 6 bases and J by 6 bases, with 14 bases of the junction left unmatched. Germline CDR1 and CDR2: SNHLY and FYNNEI. This CDR3 is built from 16 residues. The CDR3 loop reads CASSPPGGAEWDTQYF. The CDR3 DNA sequence: TGTGCCAGCAGCCCCCCCGGGGGGGCCGAATGGGATACGCAGTATTTT.

The J gene is TRBJ1-4, the V gene TRBV11-2, with D possibly TRBD1 on 5 matching bases. Germline CDR1 SGHAT, CDR2 FQNNGV. Trimming took 3 bases from V and 2 from J, leaving 22 bases between them. The CDR3 loop spans 19 amino acids. The CDR3 DNA follows: TGTGCCAGCAGCTTCCACAGTGGGCAGGGAAGGTTTACTAATGAAAAACTGTTTTTT. This sequence encodes CASSFHSGQGRFTNEKLFF.

This chain joins TRBV9 and TRBJ2-1, with 7 nucleotides matching TRBD2. Trimming cost V 7 bases and J 8 bases; bases outside gene matches: 0. Germline CDR1 reads SGDLS; CDR2 reads YYNGEE. The CDR3 length is 10 residues. The CDR3 loop is CASAGDEQFF. The CDR3 bases are TGTGCCAGCGCGGGGGATGAGCAGTTCTTC. The variable domain in full, completed from reference TRBV9 and TRBJ2-1, reads DSGVTQTPKHLITATGQRVTLRCSPRSGDLSVYWYQQSLDQGLQFLIQYYNGEERAKGNILERFSAQQFPDLHSELNLSSLELGDSALYFCASAGDEQFFGPGTRLTVL.

V gene TRBV11-2 combines with J gene TRBJ2-1; unclear D gene. Germline V gene lookup returns CDR1 SGHAT and CDR2 FQNNGV. The CDR3 is made up of 18 amino acids. Trimming stripped 7 bases from V and 0 bases from J, with 22 bases between. Here the CDR3 DNA reads TGTGCCAGCACCAACCAGGAAACCCTCCTGAGCTCCTACAATGAGCAGTTCTTC. Translating it yields CASTNQETLLSSYNEQFF.